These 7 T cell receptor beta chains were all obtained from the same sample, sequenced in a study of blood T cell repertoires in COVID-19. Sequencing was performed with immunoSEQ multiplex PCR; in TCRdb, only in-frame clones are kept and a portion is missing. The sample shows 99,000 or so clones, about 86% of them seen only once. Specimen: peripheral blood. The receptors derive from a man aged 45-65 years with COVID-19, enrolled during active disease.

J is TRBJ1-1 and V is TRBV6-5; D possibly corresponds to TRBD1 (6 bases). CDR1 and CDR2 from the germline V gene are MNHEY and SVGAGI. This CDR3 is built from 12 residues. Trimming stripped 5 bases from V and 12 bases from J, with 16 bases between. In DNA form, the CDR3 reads TGTGCCAGCAGTCCTCTCGACAGGCCCACTTTCTTT. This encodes CASSPLDRPTFF.

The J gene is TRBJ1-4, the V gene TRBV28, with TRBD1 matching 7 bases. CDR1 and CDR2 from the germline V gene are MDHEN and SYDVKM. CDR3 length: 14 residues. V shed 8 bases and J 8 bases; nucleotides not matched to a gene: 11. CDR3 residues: CASGNTGVGEKLFF. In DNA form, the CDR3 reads TGTGCCAGCGGGAATACAGGGGTTGGCGAAAAACTGTTTTTT.

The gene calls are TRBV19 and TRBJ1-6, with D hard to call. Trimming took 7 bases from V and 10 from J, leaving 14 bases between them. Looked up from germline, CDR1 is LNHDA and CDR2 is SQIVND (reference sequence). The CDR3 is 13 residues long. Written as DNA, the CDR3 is TGTGCCAGTACCTCCGGGGTACGGTCACCCCTCCACTTT. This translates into CASTSGVRSPLHF.

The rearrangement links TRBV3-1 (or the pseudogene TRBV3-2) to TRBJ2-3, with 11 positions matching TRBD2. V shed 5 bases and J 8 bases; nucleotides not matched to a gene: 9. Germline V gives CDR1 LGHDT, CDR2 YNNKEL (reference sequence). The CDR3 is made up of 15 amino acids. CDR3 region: CASSAGLADTFTQYF. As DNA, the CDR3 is TGTGCCAGCAGCGCGGGACTAGCGGATACCTTTACGCAGTATTTT.

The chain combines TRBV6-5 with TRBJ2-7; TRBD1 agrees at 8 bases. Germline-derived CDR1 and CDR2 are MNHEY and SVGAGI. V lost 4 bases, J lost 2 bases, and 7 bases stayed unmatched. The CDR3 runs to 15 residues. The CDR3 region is CASSSYGQGPYEQYF. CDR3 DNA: TGTGCCAGCAGTTCCTACGGACAGGGCCCCTACGAGCAGTACTTC.

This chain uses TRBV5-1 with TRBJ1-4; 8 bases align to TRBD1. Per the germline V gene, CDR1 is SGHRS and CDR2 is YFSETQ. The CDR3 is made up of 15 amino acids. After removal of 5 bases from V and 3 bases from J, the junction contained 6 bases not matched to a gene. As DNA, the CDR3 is TGCGCCAGCAGAAACCCACAGGGGGCTAATGAAAAACTGTTTTTT. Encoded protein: CASRNPQGANEKLFF. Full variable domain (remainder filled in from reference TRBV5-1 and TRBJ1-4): KAGVTQTPRYLIKTRGQQVTLSCSPISGHRSVSWYQQTPGQGLQFLFEYFSETQRNKGNFPGRFSGRQFSNSRSEMNVSTLELGDSALYLCASRNPQGANEKLFFGSGTQLSVL.

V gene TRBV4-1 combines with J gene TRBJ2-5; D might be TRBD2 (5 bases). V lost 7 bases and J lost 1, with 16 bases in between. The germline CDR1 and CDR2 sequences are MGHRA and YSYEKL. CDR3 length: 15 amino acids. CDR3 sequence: CASKVEGPGQETQYF. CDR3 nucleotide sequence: TGCGCCAGCAAGGTCGAGGGCCCAGGCCAAGAGACCCAGTACTTC.